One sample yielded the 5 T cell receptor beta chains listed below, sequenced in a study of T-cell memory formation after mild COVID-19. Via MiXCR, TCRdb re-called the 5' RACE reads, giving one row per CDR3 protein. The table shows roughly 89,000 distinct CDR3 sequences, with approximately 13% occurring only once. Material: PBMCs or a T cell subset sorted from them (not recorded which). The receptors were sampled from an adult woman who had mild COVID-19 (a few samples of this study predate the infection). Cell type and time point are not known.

The CDR3 DNA sequence: TGTGCCACCAGCAGAGGGACAGGGGGCTCCTACGAGCAGTACTTC. Amino acid sequence: CATSRGTGGSYEQYF. The rearrangement links TRBV15 to TRBJ2-7; TRBD1 aligns across 10 bases. Germline CDR1 is LNHNV and CDR2 is YYDKDF (reference sequence). Losses at the gene ends were 1 base for V and 0 bases for J; bases not matched to a gene: 0. The length of the CDR3 is 15 residues.

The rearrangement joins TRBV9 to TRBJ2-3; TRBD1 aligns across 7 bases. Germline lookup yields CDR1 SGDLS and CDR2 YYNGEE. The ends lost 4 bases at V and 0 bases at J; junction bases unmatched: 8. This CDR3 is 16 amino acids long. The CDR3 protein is CASSPSGTASTDTQYF. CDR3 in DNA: TGTGCCAGCAGCCCCTCGGGGACAGCCAGCACAGATACGCAGTATTTT.

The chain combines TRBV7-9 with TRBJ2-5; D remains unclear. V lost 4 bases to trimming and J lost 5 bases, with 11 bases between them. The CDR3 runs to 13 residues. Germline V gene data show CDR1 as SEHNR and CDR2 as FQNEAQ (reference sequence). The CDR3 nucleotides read TGTGCCAGCAGCTCCCGGCTGGTCGAGACCCAGTACTTC. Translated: CASSSRLVETQYF.

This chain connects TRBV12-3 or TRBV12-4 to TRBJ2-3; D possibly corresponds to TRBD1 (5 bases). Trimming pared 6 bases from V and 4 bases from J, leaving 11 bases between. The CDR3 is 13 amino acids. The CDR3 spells CASRSLGADTQYF. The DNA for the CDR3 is TGTGCCAGCAGGTCTCTAGGGGCAGATACGCAGTATTTT.

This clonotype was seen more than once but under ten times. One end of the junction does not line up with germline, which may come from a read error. In DNA, the CDR3 is TGTGCCACCAGCAGCCTAACAGGAGCCGAAAACATTCAGTACTTC. Translation gives CATSSLTGAENIQYF. This chain uses TRBV15 with TRBJ2-4; D may be TRBD1 (5 bases). CDR3 size: 15 residues. CDR1 and CDR2 from the germline V gene are LNHNV and YYDKDF (reference sequence).